This T cell receptor (beta chain) was sequenced for a study of blood T cells in healthy people across ages. The CDR3 is 14 residues long. CDR1 is MDHEN, CDR2 SYDVKM, per germline. A second PCR, run for roughly 7 to 12 cycles, used a sample-barcoded 5' primer plus a J-beta primer mix. MiXCR, applied by TCRdb to the 5' RACE reads, yields one record per CDR3 protein. The sample carries roughly 800,000 distinct CDR3 sequences, around a quarter recorded once. In addition, the sample was reused for a study of T cells of mothers and their children.

The sequenced material came from blood. The chain couples TRBV28 to TRBJ2-5; D tentatively reads TRBD1 or TRBD2 (5 bases each). The J call may be mistaken, given a closer DNA end match to TRBJ2-7. The receptor comes from a boy aged 5-17 years in good health. As DNA, the CDR3 is TGTGCCAGCAGCTCCCCGGGACCGCCCTACGAGCAGTACTTC. Translating it yields CASSSPGPPYEQYF.